The next 9 T cell receptor beta chains were all read from a single sample in a study of post-analysis software for immune sequencing data. These receptors have no known antigen. The TCR beta cDNA libraries carried unique molecular identifiers. TCRdb redid the calling of the PCR reads with MiXCR, one entry per CDR3 protein. The repertoire consists of 400,000 to 500,000 distinct CDR3 sequences, with approximately 38% occurring once and the leading ten covering less than 10%. The study, taken as a whole, reports: Roughly five TRBV segments, including TRBV5-6, TRBV5-1 and TRBV20-1, were more frequent in patients than controls.

The sample taken for sequencing was blood. The source is a girl aged 2-10 years with multiple sclerosis.

In its sample, this clonotype was seen once. The rearrangement uses TRBV5-1 and TRBJ2-3; D call uncertain. Germline V lookup: CDR1 SGHRS, CDR2 YFSETQ. CDR3 length equals 14 residues. Trimming stripped 2 bases from V and 2 bases from J, with 9 bases between. The CDR3 DNA reads TGCGCCAGCAGCTTTGGAGACCACACAGATACGCAGTATTTT. It yields the protein CASSFGDHTDTQYF.

The sample holds a few counts of this clonotype. The CDR3 region is CASSLKLLYEQYF. For the CDR3, the DNA is TGTGCCAGCAGTTTAAAACTGCTCTACGAGCAGTACTTC. The chain employs TRBV27 and TRBJ2-7; D not resolved. The CDR3 length is 13 residues. Per the germline V gene, CDR1 is MNHEY and CDR2 is SMNVEV (reference sequence). The V gene lost 2 bases and the J gene lost 3 bases, with 8 bases spanning the gap.

The J gene is TRBJ1-1, the V gene TRBV29-1, with D possibly being TRBD1 (6 bases). The V end lost 6 bases, the J end lost 2 bases, and 16 bases lay between the germline ends. The CDR3 is 14 amino acids. Per the germline V gene, CDR1 is SQVTM and CDR2 is ANQGSEA. The CDR3 protein is CSVEKAGANTEAFF. The CDR3 nucleotides read TGCAGCGTAGAGAAGGCAGGGGCTAACACTGAAGCTTTCTTT.

This clonotype qualifies as medium-sized. V and J are TRBV9 and TRBJ2-7; no reliable D call. Trimming removed 0 bases at V and 3 bases at J, with 7 bases between. This CDR3 contains 13 residues. Germline CDR1 is SGDLS and CDR2 is YYNGEE. CDR3 sequence (DNA): TGTGCCAGCAGCGTAGCGGACGGCTACGAGCAGTACTTC. Protein sequence: CASSVADGYEQYF.

This clonotype occurred a few times. CDR3 nucleotide sequence: TGTGCCAGCAGAGGACACCCTTATGGCTACACCTTC. Its protein is CASRGHPYGYTF. The rearrangement links TRBV12-3 or TRBV12-4 to TRBJ1-2, with D perhaps matching TRBD1 (5 bases). This CDR3 has 12 residues. The V end was cut by 6 bases, the J end by 5 bases, with 10 bases between.

V and J are TRBV4-1 and TRBJ1-1; TRBD1 might be the D (6 bases). The germline V gene has CDR1 MGHRA and CDR2 YSYEKL. V gave up 3 bases and J gave up 6 bases, with 14 bases separating them. This CDR3 has 14 residues. The CDR3 reads CASSHPYRDPEAFF. CDR3 coding DNA: TGCGCCAGCAGCCATCCTTACAGGGACCCTGAAGCTTTCTTT.

This chain uses TRBV20-1 with TRBJ1-1; 10 positions agree with TRBD1. This CDR3 is 18 amino acids long. With 3 bases clipped from V and 4 bases from J, the junction kept 17 bases outside the gene matches. CDR1 and CDR2 (germline): DFQATT, SNEGSKA (reference sequence). This CDR3 is CSARHPGQGIMLGTEAFF. The CDR3 DNA reads TGCAGTGCTAGGCATCCGGGACAGGGGATAATGTTGGGCACTGAAGCTTTCTTT.

This clonotype has only a few counts. The chain has TRBV6-1 and TRBJ2-1, with D possibly TRBD1 on 7 matching bases. Trimming removed 2 bases at V and 5 bases at J, with 13 bases between. The germline V gene has CDR1 MNHNS and CDR2 SASEGT. The CDR3 runs 15 residues. DNA of the CDR3: TGTGCCAGCAGTGAACAAAGGAGGGGGCACAATGAGCAGTTCTTC. It encodes CASSEQRRGHNEQFF.

The V and J genes are TRBV20-1 and TRBJ1-1; possible D gene TRBD1, 5 bases. This CDR3 region has 19 residues. V shed 0 bases and J shed 4 bases, with 27 bases lying between them. Germline CDR1 DFQATT, CDR2 SNEGSKA (reference sequence). Here the CDR3 reads CSARDGFGHSRGWVTEAFF. The CDR3 DNA reads TGCAGTGCTAGAGATGGTTTCGGCCATTCCCGGGGGTGGGTCACTGAAGCTTTCTTT.